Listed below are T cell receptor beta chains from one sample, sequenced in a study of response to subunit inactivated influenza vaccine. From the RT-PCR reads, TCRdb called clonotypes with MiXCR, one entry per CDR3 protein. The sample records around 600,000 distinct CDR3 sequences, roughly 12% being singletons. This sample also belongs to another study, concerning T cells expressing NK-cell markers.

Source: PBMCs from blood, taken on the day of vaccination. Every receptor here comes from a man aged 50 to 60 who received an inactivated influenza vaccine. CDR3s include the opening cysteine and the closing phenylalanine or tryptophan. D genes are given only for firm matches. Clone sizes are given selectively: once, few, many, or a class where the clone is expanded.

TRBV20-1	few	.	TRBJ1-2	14	TGCAGTGCTAGAGATCGCAGGGGTATTTATGGCTACACCTTC	CSARDRRGIYGYTF
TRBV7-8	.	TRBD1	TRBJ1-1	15	TGTGCCAGCAGCTTAATCGGTCCAGGGGGCGCAGTACCTTTCTTT	CASSLIGPGGAVPFF
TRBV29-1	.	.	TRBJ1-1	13	TGCAGCGTTAGTAGGCGGCTGAACACTGAAGCTTTCTTT	CSVSRRLNTEAFF
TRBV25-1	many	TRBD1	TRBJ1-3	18	TGTGCCAGCAGTGAATACCTCTATACCGGGACAGGGAAGAACACCATATATTTT	CASSEYLYTGTGKNTIYF
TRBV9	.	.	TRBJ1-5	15	TGTGCCAGCAGCGTAACAGGGTCTCCCAATCAGCCCCAGCATTTT	CASSVTGSPNQPQHF
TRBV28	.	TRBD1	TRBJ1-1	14	TGTGCCAGCAGTTTAAGCAGGGGGCGGACTGAAGCTTTCTTT	CASSLSRGRTEAFF
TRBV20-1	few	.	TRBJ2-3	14	TGCAGTGGCGGATGGGGGCACCCCACAGATACGCAGTATTTT	CSGGWGHPTDTQYF
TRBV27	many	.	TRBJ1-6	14	TGTGCCAGCAGTATTCAGGGGTACAATTCACCCCTCCACTTT	CASSIQGYNSPLHF
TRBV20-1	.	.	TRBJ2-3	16	TGCAGTGCTACTCCTTATATGTTAGGGAATACAGATACGCAGTATTTT	CSATPYMLGNTDTQYF
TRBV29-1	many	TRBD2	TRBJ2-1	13	TGCAGCGTAACTAGCGGGATCTACAATGAGCAGTTCTTC	CSVTSGIYNEQFF
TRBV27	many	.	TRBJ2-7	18	TGTGCCAGCAGCCCCTCGGGGTTAACAGCCCAAGCATCCTACGAGCAGTACTTC	CASSPSGLTAQASYEQYF
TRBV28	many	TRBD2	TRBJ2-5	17	TGTGCCAGCAGTTTATCCTTTCTAGCGGGGGGGCAAGAGACCCAGTACTTC	CASSLSFLAGGQETQYF
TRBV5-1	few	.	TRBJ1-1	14	TGCGCCAGCAGCTTGCTTTGGGGCCCCCTGGGAGCTTTCTTT	CASSLLWGPLGAFF
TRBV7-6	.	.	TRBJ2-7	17	TGTGCCAGCAGCCCCAGCGTCGGCCCCAAATATTCCTATGAGCAGTACTTC	CASSPSVGPKYSYEQYF
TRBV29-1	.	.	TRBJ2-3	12	TGCAGCGAAGGAGAGGGCACAGATACGCAGTATTTT	CSEGEGTDTQYF
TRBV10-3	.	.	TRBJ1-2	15	TGTGCCATCTCTAGCGGGGGGCGAACGGTGGAGGGCTACACCTTC	CAISSGGRTVEGYTF